This TCR beta chain was obtained from a study of beta chain features in type 1 diabetes (dated by TCRdb to the late 2010s). Study-level background: Mean age, gender distribution, total cell number and subset yield were not different between patients and healthy donors. A total of 90 million to 120 million sorted cells were examined across all samples, and a strong correlation was observed between cell number per subset and RNA yield. The study compared the TCRB repertoires of sorted circulating CD4+ T cell subsets in recently diagnosed type 1 diabetes patients with those in matched healthy donors. Regulatory and stem cell-like memory subsets were isolated from only 8 patients and about eight healthy donors, whereas naive and central memory subsets came from all 30 or so donors.

The High Capacity cDNA Reverse Transcription Kit was used to reverse transcribe all of the isolated RNA, meaning that expressed TCRB transcripts were what got sequenced. Deep immunoSEQ sequencing was applied to naive, central memory and regulatory T cell samples, giving an average of approximately 3.8 million total reads per sample. Sorted cells were lysed in RLT buffer, and RNA was extracted using DNase-treated RNeasy Micro or Mini kits according to cell number. Each cell subset was processed on its own to prevent cross-contamination, while patient and healthy donor samples were processed together. Using the immunoSEQ multiplex PCR, TCRB sequences were amplified from cDNA into 87-bp fragments spanning the CDR3 region. Sequencing of the amplicons was done on the Illumina HiSeq platform. The authors' pipeline ran thus. Synthetic template baselines were used to correct PCR bias computationally, reads within Hamming distance 2 were collapsed together, and singletons that could not be merged were discarded. Reads were aligned to IMGT to assign V, D and J genes, CDR3 length, and insertions or deletions at six rearrangement sites. Within each subset, clonotype counts were normalized to the number of sorted cells before true diversity and Gini coefficients were calculated with the tcR R package. Repertoire sharing was quantified using the overlap coefficient calculated on TCRB nucleotide sequences. As a proxy for the pre-selection repertoire, out-of-frame TCRB sequences from naive cells were analyzed. This is the immuneACCESS table as TCRdb keeps it, with only in-frame sequences that have V and J called. A part of the clones is gone; compared with another copy, unresolved V genes explain less than half, and the rest is unexplained. D and trimming come from the DNA, and the V and J calls and clone size come from that table. The sample records 130,000 to 150,000 clones, roughly 10% of which are singletons. The ten largest account for under 1.5% of the sample.

The sample holds a few counts of this clone. The specificity of this receptor is unknown. It has no much larger one-base neighbor in the sample; base qualities were not kept. Each donor gave one peripheral blood draw, approximately 0.11 L on average, collected into heparinised tubes. Naive, central memory, regulatory and stem cell-like memory CD4+ T cells were sorted on a BD FACSAria II using a panel including CD45RO, CCR7, CD25, CD127, CD95 and CD27. All sorted populations exceeded 95% purity. PBMCs were isolated right away by Lymphoprep density gradient centrifugation and were stained directly, without culture. Samples were stained and sorted in pairs, with one healthy donor and one patient per experiment, so that batch effects were minimized. The trim is 4 bases for V and 2 bases for J, with a gap of 11 bases between the germline ends. Including the terminal cysteine and phenylalanine, the CDR3 comprises 14 residues. Only the CDR3 portion is preserved as DNA: 42 bases, with reading frame beginning at the first base. CDR1 and CDR2 are read off the germline V gene (reference sequence) as SGHNT and YYREEE.

Beyond this particular receptor, the publication reports: PCR might favor shorter templates, but patient and control samples were amplified and corrected together, so any skew would affect both groups equally. Because cDNA was sequenced instead of genomic DNA, activated cells with high expression could be over-represented, although the groups did not differ in activation or CD3 levels. At VDJ recombination sites, patients with type 1 diabetes made fewer insertions and deleted more nucleotides, a pattern implying thymic rearrangement abnormalities. Because small numbers of individuals were included in the HLA sub-analyses, any influence of HLA type on TCRB rearrangement was left unresolved. In all four CD4+ subsets, TCRB CDR3 length was moderately but significantly shorter in type 1 diabetes patients. Naive, central memory and regulatory TCRB repertoires appeared to be more alike among patients than among healthy donors.

The TCR sequence derives from a man aged 18 to 29 in good health. The chain is encoded by TRBV5-4 joined to TRBJ2-3; TRBD1 is perhaps the D gene, given 6 matching bases. Specimen: naive CD4+ T cells from blood. According to the study, the label for this sample's cell subset or site signals: true naive CD4+ T cells. The CDR3 has the sequence CASSQQGTTDTQYF. At the DNA level, the sequence is TGTGCCAGCAGCCAACAGGGAACCACAGATACGCAGTATTTT.